This T cell receptor beta chain was recorded in a study of OX40 agonist ivuxolimab in advanced cancers. Overall study findings and caveats: Doses of 0.1 to 3.0 mg/kg were accompanied by clonal expansion of CD4+ and CD8+ blood T cells by week 6.

V was pared by 0 bases and J by 0 bases, with 15 bases between. The CDR3 is 17 residues long. Sequencing used immunoSEQ multiplex PCR; TCRdb keeps in-frame clones, though not all of them. This repertoire shows 70,000 to 75,000 clones, about 90% found once; its top ten account for around 0.46%. As for this clone: Its matching antigen is unknown.

This clonotype was obtained from an adult with an advanced solid tumor such as melanoma, head and neck, liver or kidney cancer. The chain links TRBV23-1 to TRBJ2-7; D gene unclear. TRBV23-1 is recorded as an ORF, its role being uncertain. Sequences were derived from CD4+ or CD8+ T cells sorted from blood, sampled in a trial of the OX40 agonist ivuxolimab. The CDR3 sequence is CASSQSRSEPPSYEQYF. The DNA for the CDR3 is TGCGCCAGCAGTCAATCGAGGTCAGAACCACCCTCCTACGAGCAGTACTTC.